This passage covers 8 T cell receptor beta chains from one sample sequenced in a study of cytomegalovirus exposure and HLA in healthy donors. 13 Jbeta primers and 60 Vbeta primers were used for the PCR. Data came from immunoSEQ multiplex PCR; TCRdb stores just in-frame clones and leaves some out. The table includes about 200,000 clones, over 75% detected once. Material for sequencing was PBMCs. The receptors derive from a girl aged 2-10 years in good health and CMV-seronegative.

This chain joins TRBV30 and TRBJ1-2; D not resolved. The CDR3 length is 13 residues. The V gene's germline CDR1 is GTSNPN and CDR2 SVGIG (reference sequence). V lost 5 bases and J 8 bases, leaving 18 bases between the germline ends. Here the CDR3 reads CAWPGVGRRGYTF. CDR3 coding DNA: TGTGCCTGGCCTGGTGTGGGGAGGCGGGGCTACACCTTC.

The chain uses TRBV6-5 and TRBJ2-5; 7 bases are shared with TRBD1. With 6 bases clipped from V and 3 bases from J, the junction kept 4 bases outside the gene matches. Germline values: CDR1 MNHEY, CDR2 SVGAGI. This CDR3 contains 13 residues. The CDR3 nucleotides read TGTGCCAGCAGAAAGACAGGGAAAGAGACCCAGTACTTC. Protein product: CASRKTGKETQYF.

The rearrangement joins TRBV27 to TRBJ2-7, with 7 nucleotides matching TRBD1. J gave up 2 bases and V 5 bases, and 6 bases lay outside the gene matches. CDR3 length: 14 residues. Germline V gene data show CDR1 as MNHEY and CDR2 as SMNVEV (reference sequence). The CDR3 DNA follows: TGTGCCAGCAGTCGAACAGGGGACCCCTACGAGCAGTACTTC. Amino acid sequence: CASSRTGDPYEQYF.

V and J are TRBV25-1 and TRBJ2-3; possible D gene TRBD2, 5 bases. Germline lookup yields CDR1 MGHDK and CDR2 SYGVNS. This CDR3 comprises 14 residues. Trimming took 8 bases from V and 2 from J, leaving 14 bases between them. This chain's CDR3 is CASARSGSTDTQYF. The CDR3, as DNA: TGTGCCAGCGCCCGATCGGGATCCACAGATACGCAGTATTTT.

This CDR3 reads CASSPGGRTQYF. CDR3 in DNA: TGTGCCAGCAGCCCCGGCGGGAGGACGCAGTATTTT. The chain joins TRBV13 to TRBJ2-3; 8 bases fit TRBD2. The V and J ends lost 5 bases and 9 bases, in that order; junction bases with no gene match: 4. Germline V gene sequence: CDR1 PRHDT, CDR2 FYEKMQ (reference sequence). The CDR3 loop spans 12 amino acids. Variable domain in full (rest from reference TRBV13 and TRBJ2-3): AAGVIQSPRHLIKEKRETATLKCYPIPRHDTVYWYQQGPGQDPQFLISFYEKMQSDKGSIPDRFSAQQFSDYHSELNMSSLELGDSALYFCASSPGGRTQYFGPGTRLTVL.

CDR3 amino acids: CASSTPSGPQGEQYF. CDR3 bases: TGTGCCAGCAGCACGCCTTCAGGGCCCCAGGGGGAGCAGTACTTC. The rearrangement joins TRBV5-4 to TRBJ2-7; possible D gene TRBD1, 6 bases. This CDR3 is 15 amino acids long. V was clipped by 4 bases and J by 7 bases, with 21 bases between them. Germline assignment: CDR1 SGHNT and CDR2 YYREEE (reference sequence).

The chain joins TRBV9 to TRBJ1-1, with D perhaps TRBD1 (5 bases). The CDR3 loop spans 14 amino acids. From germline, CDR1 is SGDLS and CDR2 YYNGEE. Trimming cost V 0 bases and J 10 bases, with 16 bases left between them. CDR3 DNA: TGTGCCAGCAGCGTAGCGGTGGAGGGGCGCGGAGCTTTCTTT. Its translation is CASSVAVEGRGAFF.

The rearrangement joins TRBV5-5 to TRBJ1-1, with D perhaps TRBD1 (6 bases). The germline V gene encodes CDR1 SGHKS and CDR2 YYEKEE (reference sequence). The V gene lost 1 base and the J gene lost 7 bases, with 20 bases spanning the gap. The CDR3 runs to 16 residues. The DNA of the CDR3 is TGTGCCAGCAGCTTGACCCCCCAGGGGTCCGAGGGTGAAGCTTTCTTT. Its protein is CASSLTPQGSEGEAFF.